The rows below give T cell receptor beta chains drawn from one sample of a study of shared clonotypes between healthy human individuals. The assay was immunoSEQ multiplex PCR, and TCRdb's table has in-frame clones only and misses some. This repertoire shows about 980,000 clones, approximately 76% found once; its top ten account for about 1.5%. The specimen sequenced was memory CD4+ T cells sorted from blood. Receptors were obtained from a young man in good health. Both conserved end residues are part of each CDR3. A D gene is named only where the DNA matches it firmly. Expanded clones are given a class, and other clones once, few, many or no size at all.

clone size: -; V gene: TRBV19; J gene: TRBJ1-5; D gene: TRBD1; CDR3 protein: CASSLDREWPQHF; CDR3 DNA: TGTGCCAGTAGCCTGGACAGGGAGTGGCCCCAGCATTTT
clone size: -; V gene: TRBV9; J gene: TRBJ1-2; D gene: -; CDR3 protein: CASSYTGNYGYTF; CDR3 DNA: TGTGCCAGCAGCTACACAGGGAACTATGGCTACACCTTC
clone size: -; V gene: TRBV6-1; J gene: TRBJ2-7; D gene: TRBD1; CDR3 protein: CASIYGTGVGEQYF; CDR3 DNA: TGTGCCAGCATCTATGGGACAGGGGTCGGCGAGCAGTACTTC
clone size: -; V gene: TRBV5-1; J gene: TRBJ2-3; D gene: TRBD1; CDR3 protein: CASSLSGDRGTDTQYF; CDR3 DNA: TGCGCCAGCAGCTTGAGTGGGGACAGGGGCACAGATACGCAGTATTTT
clone size: -; V gene: TRBV10-2; J gene: TRBJ1-5; D gene: TRBD1; CDR3 protein: CASSEVGQGRSNQPQHF; CDR3 DNA: TGCGCCAGCAGTGAAGTGGGACAGGGTCGCAGCAATCAGCCCCAGCATTTT
clone size: -; V gene: TRBV19; J gene: TRBJ1-6; D gene: -; CDR3 protein: CASSSPDGNSPLHF; CDR3 DNA: TGTGCCAGTAGTAGTCCGGATGGGAATTCACCCCTCCACTTT
clone size: -; V gene: TRBV23-1; J gene: TRBJ2-5; D gene: -; CDR3 protein: CASSQPGEGGTQYF; CDR3 DNA: TGCGCCAGCAGTCAACCCGGGGAAGGAGGGACCCAGTACTTC
clone size: many; V gene: TRBV7-9; J gene: TRBJ2-5; D gene: -; CDR3 protein: CASSSLETQYF; CDR3 DNA: TGTGCCAGCAGCTCCCTGGAGACCCAGTACTTC
clone size: few; V gene: TRBV11-2; J gene: TRBJ2-7; D gene: -; CDR3 protein: CASSLRPTYEQYF; CDR3 DNA: TGTGCCAGCAGCTTAAGACCTACCTACGAGCAGTACTTC
clone size: few; V gene: TRBV2; J gene: TRBJ2-2; D gene: -; CDR3 protein: CASRASSVITGELFF; CDR3 DNA: TGTGCCAGCAGGGCGTCTTCGGTGATCACCGGGGAGCTGTTTTTT